This entry lists 22 T cell receptor beta chains sequenced from one sample in a study of beta chain features in type 1 diabetes. General study results and limits: TCRB CDR3s were moderately but significantly shorter in Type 1 diabetes patients in all four CD4+ subsets.

Since all of the isolated RNA was reverse transcribed, expressed TCRB transcripts were what got sequenced. Assay used: immunoSEQ multiplex PCR; TCRdb lists only in-frame clones, some missing. The data show about 150,000 clones, about 9.3% seen once. These receptors lack a known antigen. Material for sequencing was central memory CD4+ T cells from blood. All receptors come from a man aged 25 to 40 with type 1 diabetes.

CDR3 in amino acids: CASSPRDRESQPQHF. Here the CDR3 DNA reads TGTGCCAGCAGTCCTCGGGACAGGGAGTCTCAGCCCCAGCATTTT. The rearrangement joins TRBV6-1 to TRBJ1-5, with 9 nucleotides matching TRBD1. The J segment lost 6 bases and the V segment lost 5 bases, leaving 8 bases of the junction unmatched. CDR3 length: 15 residues. CDR1 is MNHNS, CDR2 SASEGT, per germline.

This clone was observed a few times. The chain is built from TRBV13 and TRBJ1-5; no definite D call. Looked up from germline, CDR1 is PRHDT and CDR2 is FYEKMQ (reference sequence). CDR3 size: 13 residues. Trimming left V 2 bases short and J 6 bases short, with 8 bases between. Here the CDR3 reads CASSLSGGQPQHF. In DNA, the CDR3 is TGTGCCAGCAGCTTAAGCGGAGGTCAGCCCCAGCATTTT.

This clone was seen a few times. V gene TRBV28 combines with J gene TRBJ1-5, with 8 bases matching TRBD1. Germline V gene lookup returns CDR1 MDHEN and CDR2 SYDVKM. This CDR3 has 16 amino acids. The V gene end was trimmed by 3 bases and the J gene end by 2 bases; junction bases not matched to a gene: 6. In DNA, the CDR3 is TGTGCCAGCAGTTTTTGGACAGGGCCCCGCAATCAGCCCCAGCATTTT. Translating gives CASSFWTGPRNQPQHF. Drawing the rest from reference TRBV28 and TRBJ1-5, the complete variable domain is DVKVTQSSRYLVKRTGEKVFLECVQDMDHENMFWYRQDPGLGLRLIYFSYDVKMKEKGDIPEGYSVSREKKERFSLILESASTNQTSMYLCASSFWTGPRNQPQHFGDGTRLSIL.

The chain recombines TRBV6-5 with TRBJ2-6, with no clear D. CDR3 length: 14 amino acids. Germline V gene sequence: CDR1 MNHEY, CDR2 SVGAGI. The V and J ends lost 6 bases and 0 bases respectively, with 6 bases between them. CDR3 sequence reads: CASSRNSGANVLTF. As DNA, the CDR3 is TGTGCCAGCAGCCGTAACTCTGGGGCCAACGTCCTGACTTTC.

This chain joins TRBV12-5 and TRBJ2-5; 9 bases fit TRBD1. The ends lost 6 bases at V and 5 bases at J; junction bases unmatched: 7. The germline V gene encodes CDR1 LGHNT and CDR2 FRNRAP. The CDR3 has 14 residues. The CDR3 sequence: CASGSDRGDETQYF. CDR3 DNA: TGTGCTAGTGGCTCGGACAGGGGCGATGAGACCCAGTACTTC.

This clone has a handful of counts. The chain links TRBV5-1 to TRBJ2-5, with 10 bases aligning to TRBD2. The CDR3 contains 15 residues. V shed 3 bases, J shed 5 bases, and the junction held 7 bases outside the gene matches. Germline V gives CDR1 SGHRS, CDR2 YFSETQ. The DNA for the CDR3 is TGCGCCAGCAGCTCATCCGGGACTAGCGTGGAGACCCAGTACTTC. It is translated as CASSSSGTSVETQYF. Complete variable domain (other parts from reference TRBV5-1 and TRBJ2-5): KAGVTQTPRYLIKTRGQQVTLSCSPISGHRSVSWYQQTPGQGLQFLFEYFSETQRNKGNFPGRFSGRQFSNSRSEMNVSTLELGDSALYLCASSSSGTSVETQYFGPGTRLLVL.

This chain uses TRBV18 with TRBJ2-5; no definite D call. V was clipped by 3 bases and J by 3 bases, with 8 bases between them. The CDR3 is 13 amino acids. Germline V gives CDR1 KGHSH, CDR2 LQKENI. CDR3 loop: CASSPIGKETQYF. The CDR3 DNA reads as TGTGCCAGCTCACCGATCGGTAAAGAGACCCAGTACTTC. Full variable domain (outside the CDR3, taken from reference TRBV18 and TRBJ2-5): NAGVMQNPRHLVRRRGQEARLRCSPMKGHSHVYWYRQLPEEGLKFMVYLQKENIIDESGMPKERFSAEFPKEGPSILRIQQVVRGDSAAYFCASSPIGKETQYFGPGTRLLVL.

This clone has only a few counts. The chain carries TRBV15 and TRBJ2-4; D is possibly TRBD1 (6 bases). The V end was cut by 1 base, the J end by 4 bases, with 11 bases between. Germline loops: CDR1 LNHNV, CDR2 YYDKDF (reference sequence). The CDR3 contains 15 residues. The CDR3 bases are TGTGCCACCAGCAGAGGTGGGGACACAAAAAACATTCAGTACTTC. This sequence encodes CATSRGGDTKNIQYF.

This chain joins TRBV7-9 and TRBJ2-6; 7 nucleotides match TRBD2. The junction had 11 bases not matched to a gene; V was cut back by 4 bases and J by 2 bases. The CDR3 consists of 18 residues. Germline V gene lookup returns CDR1 SEHNR and CDR2 FQNEAQ (reference sequence). The CDR3 region has the DNA TGTGCCAGCAGCTCAACCCTTACGGGAGGAGCTGGGGCCAACGTCCTGACTTTC. This translates into CASSSTLTGGAGANVLTF.

This chain joins TRBV10-3 and TRBJ2-1; D is unresolved. The germline V gene encodes CDR1 ENHRY and CDR2 SYGVKD. V lost 4 bases and J lost 8, with 6 bases in between. The CDR3 contains 11 residues. The CDR3 bases are TGTGCCATCAGTGCTATCGATGAGCAGTTCTTC. Protein product: CAISAIDEQFF.

This rearrangement joins TRBV5-4 to TRBJ2-7, with 7 bases lining up with TRBD2. The CDR3 has 15 residues. Trimming removed 4 bases from V and 4 bases from J; junction bases left unmatched: 11. Germline V CDR1 and CDR2: SGHNT, YYREEE (reference sequence). The CDR3 region is CASSVDSGEGYEQYF. As DNA, the CDR3 is TGTGCCAGCAGCGTGGACTCCGGGGAGGGGTACGAGCAGTACTTC. The variable domain in full, with the rest retrieved from reference TRBV5-4 and TRBJ2-7, is ETGVTQSPTHLIKTRGQQVTLRCSSQSGHNTVSWYQQALGQGPQFIFQYYREEENGRGNFPPRFSGLQFPNYSSELNVNALELDDSALYLCASSVDSGEGYEQYFGPGTRLTVT.

This clone was counted only a few times. The rearrangement uses TRBV28 and TRBJ2-2; possible D gene TRBD1, 5 bases. Per the germline V gene, CDR1 is MDHEN and CDR2 is SYDVKM. The CDR3 spans 14 residues. The V end was cut by 3 bases, the J end by 1 base, with 6 bases between. In DNA, the CDR3 is TGTGCCAGCAGTTTGGGGCAGAACACCGGGGAGCTGTTTTTT. Its protein product is CASSLGQNTGELFF.

This clone was seen only a few times. The chain recombines TRBV7-6 with TRBJ2-5; D possibly corresponds to TRBD1 (6 bases). V was cut by 6 bases and J by 0 bases, with 14 bases left in between. The germline CDR1 and CDR2 sequences are SGHVS and FNYEAQ. The CDR3 sequence is 15 residues long. CDR3 bases: TGTGCCAGCAGGGGGGCAGGCCTGTACCAAGAGACCCAGTACTTC. It translates to CASRGAGLYQETQYF.

This sequence joins TRBV23-1 and TRBJ1-2; TRBD1 matches 9 bases. TRBV23-1 is given ORF status, its function remaining uncertain. The CDR3 covers 15 residues. The J segment lost 4 bases and the V segment lost 7 bases, leaving 10 bases of the junction unmatched. CDR3 in DNA: TGCGCCAGCAAGTCGGTCCGGGACAGGGCCTATGGCTACACCTTC. Its translation is CASKSVRDRAYGYTF.

The rearrangement links TRBV5-4 to TRBJ2-5; D ambiguous. The CDR3 runs 14 residues. V lost 1 base to trimming and J lost 2 bases, with 9 bases between them. The V gene's germline CDR1 is SGHNT and CDR2 YYREEE (reference sequence). DNA of the CDR3: TGTGCCAGCAGCTTGTTCGCGCTGCAAGAGACCCAGTACTTC. It is translated as CASSLFALQETQYF.

The chain couples TRBV2 to TRBJ2-3; maybe TRBD2 (6 bases). Per germline, CDR1 SNHLY and CDR2 FYNNEI. This CDR3 has 12 amino acids. Trimming removed 3 bases from V and 9 bases from J, with 10 bases in between. The CDR3 DNA follows: TGTGCCAGCAGTGACCGGGACTTCACGCAGTATTTT. Translation gives CASSDRDFTQYF.

The J gene is TRBJ1-5, the V gene TRBV6-6; TRBD1 matches at 9 bases. CDR3 length equals 14 residues. Per germline, CDR1 MNHNY and CDR2 SVGAGI (reference sequence). Losses at the gene ends were 2 bases for V and 7 bases for J; bases not matched to a gene: 3. The CDR3 DNA follows: TGTGCCAGCAGTTACACAGGGGGCCGACAGCCCCAGCATTTT. Residues: CASSYTGGRQPQHF.

This clone occurred many times. J is TRBJ1-4 and V is TRBV18; 8 bases are shared with TRBD1. The CDR3 runs to 14 residues. Trimming took 3 bases from V and 4 from J; bases not matched to a gene: 1. Germline CDR1 and CDR2: KGHSH and LQKENI. The CDR3 sequence: CASSPDRDNEKLFF. CDR3 in DNA: TGTGCCAGCTCACCGGACAGGGATAATGAAAAACTGTTTTTT. Together with reference TRBV18 and TRBJ1-4, the CDR3 gives the full variable domain: NAGVMQNPRHLVRRRGQEARLRCSPMKGHSHVYWYRQLPEEGLKFMVYLQKENIIDESGMPKERFSAEFPKEGPSILRIQQVVRGDSAAYFCASSPDRDNEKLFFGSGTQLSVL.

A few counts support this clone. J is TRBJ2-4 and V is TRBV7-9; D not resolved. The ends were cut back, 5 bases at V and 9 bases at J, with 17 bases in the middle. CDR1 is SEHNR and CDR2 is FQNEAQ in the germline V gene (reference sequence). This CDR3 is 14 amino acids long. Written as DNA, the CDR3 is TGTGCCAGCAGCGAACCATTAAGTTCGGGCATTCAGTACTTC. This gives the protein CASSEPLSSGIQYF. The full variable domain, with the rest looked up from reference TRBV7-9 and TRBJ2-4, is DTGVSQNPRHKITKRGQNVTFRCDPISEHNRLYWYRQTLGQGPEFLTYFQNEAQLEKSRLLSDRFSAERPKGSFSTLEIQRTEQGDSAMYLCASSEPLSSGIQYFGAGTRLSVL.

V and J are TRBV10-3 and TRBJ2-1, with TRBD2 identical over 14 bases. CDR1 is ENHRY, CDR2 SYGVKD, per germline. V lost 7 bases, J lost 4 bases, and 18 bases stayed unmatched. This CDR3 is 20 amino acids long. In nucleotides, the CDR3 is TGTGCCATCAACTCTCCCCCAGGGGGGACTAGCGGGAGAGTATACAATGAGCAGTTCTTC. The encoded protein is CAINSPPGGTSGRVYNEQFF.

This clone was seen a handful of times. The chain couples TRBV4-1 to TRBJ2-7, with a weak D call TRBD1 (5 bases). Germline values: CDR1 MGHRA, CDR2 YSYEKL. This CDR3 comprises 14 residues. The V end was cut by 2 bases, the J end by 6 bases, with 14 bases between. CDR3 in DNA: TGCGCCAGCAGCCAAAGTAGGGGCGCGTCCGAGCAGTACTTC. Translated, it gives CASSQSRGASEQYF.

This clone was found a few times. The V call is TRBV30, the J call TRBJ2-1, with TRBD1 identical over 8 bases. This CDR3 has 13 amino acids. Germline values: CDR1 GTSNPN, CDR2 SVGIG (reference sequence). V dropped 5 bases and J dropped 2; count of bases not matched to a gene: 2. Here the CDR3 DNA reads TGTGCCTGGGACAGGGGTACCTACAATGAGCAGTTCTTC. Its protein product is CAWDRGTYNEQFF.